These 21 T cell receptor beta chains were all obtained from the same sample, sequenced in a study of blood T cells in healthy people across ages. Combining a sample-barcoded 5' primer with a J-beta primer mix, a second PCR ran for roughly 7 to 11 cycles. TCRdb ran MiXCR on the 5' RACE reads and lists one entry per CDR3 protein. The sample carries about 900,000 distinct CDR3 sequences, 55% to 65% recorded once. Sequencing was carried out using blood. Receptor source: a man aged 25-40 years in good health.

V usage is TRBV24-1 and J usage is TRBJ1-5, with D possibly matching TRBD1 (5 bases). The V gene lost 7 bases and the J gene lost 6 bases, with 12 bases spanning the gap. The CDR3 sequence is 13 residues long. Looked up from germline, CDR1 is KGHDR and CDR2 is SFDVKD. The CDR3 protein is CATRQGVGQPQHF. In DNA form, the CDR3 reads TGTGCCACCAGGCAGGGAGTGGGTCAGCCCCAGCATTTT.

The CDR3 loop reads CSSKGGGGTSNFEQFF. The CDR3 bases are TGCAGTTCTAAGGGGGGGGGCGGGACTAGTAATTTTGAGCAGTTCTTC. This sequence joins TRBV29-1 and TRBJ2-1; 8 nucleotides align to TRBD2. This CDR3 comprises 16 residues. CDR1 is SQVTM, CDR2 ANQGSEA, per germline.

The chain couples TRBV7-9 to TRBJ2-4; 11 bases align to TRBD2. The J call is uncertain, as TRBJ2-5 better fits the DNA end. The germline gives CDR1 SEHNR, CDR2 FQNEAQ (reference sequence). The CDR3 length is 14 residues. The CDR3 loop is CASSGLAGLETQYF. The CDR3 nucleotides are TGTGCCAGCTCTGGACTAGCGGGTTTAGAGACCCAGTACTTC.

Worth noting for this clonotype: This may be a read error: a much more frequent sequence differs by one nucleotide. V and J are TRBV29-1 and TRBJ2-4, with 10 bases that match TRBD1. Germline CDR1 and CDR2: SQVTM and ANQGSEA. The CDR3 runs to 16 residues. The trim removed 5 bases at V and 1 base at J, leaving 8 bases unmatched. The CDR3 sequence is CSVRESGQGAKNIQYF. As DNA, the CDR3 is TGCAGCGTTCGAGAGTCGGGACAGGGGGCCAAAAACATTCAGTACTTC.

The CDR3 nucleotides are TGTGCCAGCAGCTTAACCGCCGGGGGAGCGGAGACCCAGTACTTC. It is translated as CASSLTAGGAETQYF. The chain has TRBV7-3 and TRBJ2-5; D possibly corresponds to TRBD2 (6 bases). The CDR3 is 15 residues long. Trimming cost V 0 bases and J 5 bases, with 13 bases left between them. Germline CDR1 is SGHTA and CDR2 is FQGTGA. The complete variable domain, with remaining parts taken from reference TRBV7-3 and TRBJ2-5, reads GAGVSQTPSNKVTEKGKYVELRCDPISGHTALYWYRQSLGQGPEFLIYFQGTGAADDSGLPNDRFFAVRPEGSVSTLKIQRTERGDSAVYLCASSLTAGGAETQYFGPGTRLLVL.

This sequence joins TRBV7-9 and TRBJ2-6, with 10 positions matching TRBD1. With V trimmed by 1 base and J by 4 bases, 10 bases remained unmatched. Germline values: CDR1 SEHNR, CDR2 FQNEAQ (reference sequence). The CDR3 totals 19 residues. CDR3 loop: CASSLVYGTGDFGANVLTF. Written as DNA, the CDR3 is TGTGCCAGCAGCTTAGTGTACGGGACAGGGGATTTCGGGGCCAACGTCCTGACTTTC.

The gene calls are TRBV28 and TRBJ2-7; D unclear. CDR3 length: 13 amino acids. V gave up 4 bases and J gave up 2 bases, with 9 bases separating them. Germline loops: CDR1 MDHEN, CDR2 SYDVKM. The CDR3 loop is CASSSIVAYEQYF. Here the CDR3 DNA reads TGTGCCAGCAGTTCCATTGTTGCCTACGAGCAGTACTTC.

Only one count was recorded for this clonotype. The chain couples TRBV14 to TRBJ2-7; D gene ambiguous. The germline gives CDR1 SGHDN, CDR2 FVKESK. V lost 6 bases to trimming and J lost 1 base, with 13 bases between them. This CDR3 contains 14 residues. CDR3 bases: TGTGCCAGCAGGTTGCAGGCATCTTCCTACGAGCAGTACTTC. This codes for CASRLQASSYEQYF.

The chain combines TRBV20-1 with TRBJ2-5; D unresolved. CDR3 length equals 15 residues. Trimming cost V 0 bases and J 2 bases, with 13 bases left between them. Germline V CDR1 and CDR2: DFQATT, SNEGSKA (reference sequence). The CDR3 protein is CSARDEAALQETQYF. The CDR3 DNA sequence: TGCAGTGCTAGAGATGAGGCGGCACTTCAAGAGACCCAGTACTTC.

CDR3 DNA: TGTGCCAGCAGCTCACAGGGGGCTCGGACTGAAGCTTTCTTT. Its protein product is CASSSQGARTEAFF. J is TRBJ1-1 and V is TRBV12-3 or TRBV12-4; 9 bases are a match to TRBD1. With V trimmed by 6 bases and J by 5 bases, 7 bases remained unmatched. The CDR3 loop spans 14 amino acids.

This chain connects TRBV20-1 to TRBJ2-3, with TRBD2 identical over 8 bases. Germline V CDR1 and CDR2: DFQATT, SNEGSKA (reference sequence). The CDR3 extends over 15 amino acids. V shed 5 bases and J 5 bases; nucleotides not matched to a gene: 12. CDR3 amino acids: CSADLTGLVGDTQYF. The CDR3, as DNA: TGCAGTGCTGATCTTACGGGACTAGTGGGAGATACGCAGTATTTT.

This chain joins TRBV6-5 and TRBJ2-7, with D uncertain. Germline assignment: CDR1 MNHEY and CDR2 SVGAGI. The V gene lost 2 bases and the J gene lost 6 bases, with 5 bases spanning the gap. The CDR3 spans 11 residues. CDR3 amino acids: CASSYLSEQYF. The CDR3 DNA reads as TGTGCCAGCAGTTACCTCAGCGAGCAGTACTTC.

CDR3 nucleotides: TGTGCCAGCAGCTCACTGTTAGAGAGTAGCAGGATGAACACTGAAGCTTTCTTT. Its translation is CASSSLLESSRMNTEAFF. The chain employs TRBV7-6 and TRBJ1-1, with unresolved D. Germline assignment: CDR1 SGHVS and CDR2 FNYEAQ. Trimming took 4 bases from V and 0 from J, leaving 21 bases between them. The CDR3 is made up of 18 amino acids.

This chain joins TRBV20-1 and TRBJ2-1; maybe TRBD2 (7 bases). The CDR3 totals 14 residues. Per germline, CDR1 DFQATT and CDR2 SNEGSKA (reference sequence). The V gene lost 4 bases and the J gene lost 3 bases, with 13 bases spanning the gap. CDR3 protein: CSAKGGADYNEQFF. The CDR3 DNA sequence: TGCAGTGCTAAGGGGGGGGCTGACTACAATGAGCAGTTCTTC.

The rearrangement joins TRBV6-5 to TRBJ2-1; TRBD2 is a possible D gene (5 bases). The germline CDR1 and CDR2 sequences are MNHEY and SVGAGI. CDR3 length equals 15 residues. The ends were cut back, 0 bases at V and 9 bases at J, with 15 bases in the middle. The CDR3 DNA sequence: TGTGCCAGCAGTTACTCGATGGCAAACCGGGGTGAGCAGTTCTTC. It specifies CASSYSMANRGEQFF.

This clonotype has only a few counts. The gene calls are TRBV7-2 and TRBJ2-4; D uncertain. CDR1 SGHTA and CDR2 FQGNSA come from the germline V gene. With 5 bases removed from V and 5 bases from J, the gap between germline ends came to 10 bases. This CDR3 has 13 amino acids. CDR3 protein: CASSLMVENIQYF. The CDR3 bases are TGTGCCAGCAGCCTGATGGTTGAAAACATTCAGTACTTC. The full variable domain, completed using reference TRBV7-2 and TRBJ2-4, is GAGVSQSPSNKVTEKGKDVELRCDPISGHTALYWYRQSLGQGLEFLIYFQGNSAPDKSGLPSDRFSAERTGGSVSTLTIQRTQQEDSAVYLCASSLMVENIQYFGAGTRLSVL.

This clonotype was detected a few times. V usage is TRBV20-1 and J usage is TRBJ2-7, with 10 nucleotides matching TRBD1. This CDR3 is built from 14 residues. Looked up from germline, CDR1 is DFQATT and CDR2 is SNEGSKA (reference sequence). V lost 5 bases and J lost 4; bases outside the gene matches: 8. The CDR3 DNA follows: TGCAGTGCTCCTGACAGGGGGCGCAGATACGAGCAGTACTTC. Translation: CSAPDRGRRYEQYF.

The gene calls are TRBV4-3 and TRBJ2-1; a weak D match, TRBD2 (5 bases). From germline, CDR1 is LGHNA and CDR2 YSLEER. Trimming cost V 2 bases and J 5 bases, with 19 bases left between them. The CDR3 runs 17 residues. The CDR3 spells CASSQQRRLGYDNEQFF. CDR3 nucleotide sequence: TGCGCCAGCAGCCAACAGCGGCGCTTGGGGTACGACAATGAGCAGTTCTTC.

This sequence joins TRBV5-1 and TRBJ2-1; the match to TRBD2 covers 11 bases. V shed 1 base, J shed 3 bases, and the junction held 3 bases outside the gene matches. This CDR3 has 16 amino acids. Germline assignment: CDR1 SGHRS and CDR2 YFSETQ. CDR3 nucleotides: TGCGCCAGCAGCTTGACTAGCGGGGGTGTCTACAATGAGCAGTTCTTC. Its translation: CASSLTSGGVYNEQFF.

The chain carries TRBV9 and TRBJ2-2, with 7 nucleotides matching TRBD1. This CDR3 has 18 amino acids. After removal of 4 bases from V and 7 bases from J, the junction contained 19 bases not matched to a gene. The germline gives CDR1 SGDLS, CDR2 YYNGEE. CDR3 DNA: TGTGCCAGCAGCTTAAGAGGCAGGACAGGAGGTCCGGGCGGGGAGCTGTTTTTT. This encodes CASSLRGRTGGPGGELFF. The variable domain in full, completed from reference TRBV9 and TRBJ2-2, reads DSGVTQTPKHLITATGQRVTLRCSPRSGDLSVYWYQQSLDQGLQFLIQYYNGEERAKGNILERFSAQQFPDLHSELNLSSLELGDSALYFCASSLRGRTGGPGGELFFGEGSRLTVL.

This chain connects TRBV6-2 or TRBV6-3 to TRBJ1-5; 7 positions agree with TRBD1. There are 17 residues in the CDR3. V shed 0 bases, J shed 3 bases, and the junction held 8 bases outside the gene matches. Germline V gene sequence: CDR1 MNHEY, CDR2 SVGEGT. The CDR3 nucleotides are TGTGCCAGCAGTTACTCGCAAAGGGGGCGGAACAATCAGCCCCAGCATTTT. This sequence encodes CASSYSQRGRNNQPQHF.